This entry features one T cell receptor (beta chain) sequence. Per sample, extraction of total RNA gave at least 5.5 micrograms in every case. The data originate from a study of blood T cells in healthy people across ages. A sample-barcoded 5' primer and a J-beta primer mix were used in a second PCR of roughly 6 to 12 cycles. A single record per CDR3 protein comes from TCRdb applying MiXCR to the 5' RACE reads. The sample has approximately 880,000 distinct CDR3 sequences, about 44% seen once. This TCR was recovered from a man between 25 and 39 years old in good health. Source material: blood.

DNA for the CDR3: TGTGCCAGCATTCCTACAGAAGAAGAGACCCAGTACTTC. Its translation is CASIPTEEETQYF. V is TRBV2 and J is TRBJ2-5; no reliable D call. Trimming left V 7 bases short and J 3 bases short, with 12 bases between. Germline V gene data show CDR1 as SNHLY and CDR2 as FYNNEI. The CDR3 is 13 residues long.